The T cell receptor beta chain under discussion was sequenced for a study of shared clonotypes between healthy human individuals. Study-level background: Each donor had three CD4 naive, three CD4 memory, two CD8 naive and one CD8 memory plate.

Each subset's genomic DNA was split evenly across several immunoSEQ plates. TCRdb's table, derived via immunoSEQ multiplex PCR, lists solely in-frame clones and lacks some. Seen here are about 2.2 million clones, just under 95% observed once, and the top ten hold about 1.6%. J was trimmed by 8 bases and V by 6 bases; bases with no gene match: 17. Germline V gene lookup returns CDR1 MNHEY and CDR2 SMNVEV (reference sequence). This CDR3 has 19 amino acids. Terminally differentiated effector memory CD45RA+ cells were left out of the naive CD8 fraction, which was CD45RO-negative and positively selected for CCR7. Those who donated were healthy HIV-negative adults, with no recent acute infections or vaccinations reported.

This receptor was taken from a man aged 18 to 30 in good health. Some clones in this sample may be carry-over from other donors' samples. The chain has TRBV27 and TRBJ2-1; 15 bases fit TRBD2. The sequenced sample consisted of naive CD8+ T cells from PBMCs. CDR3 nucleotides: TGTGCCAGCAGGTTTGGGGAGGGACTAGCGGGAGGAAATTTGGATGAGCAGTTCTTC. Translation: CASRFGEGLAGGNLDEQFF.